This TCR beta chain appears in the sequencing data of a study of response to subunit inactivated influenza vaccine. Study conclusions and caveats: Authors proposed each seasonal influenza vaccination draws in few new T cells.

TCRdb used MiXCR to reprocess the RT-PCR reads, holding one entry per CDR3 protein. The sample holds 500,000 to 600,000 distinct CDR3 sequences, around 11% seen once. This clonotype appeared a few times. As yet, its antigen is unknown. The V and J ends lost 0 bases and 0 bases respectively, with 10 bases between them. The CDR3 runs 16 residues. The germline CDR1 and CDR2 sequences are MNHEY and SVGAGI. The sample was also reused in another study, on T cells expressing NK-cell markers. According to that study: UMIs accompanied the 5'RACE template switching by which TCR beta cDNA was made. Repertoire data for TCR beta were derived from sorted T cells (CD3+CD56+NKG2C+, CD3+CD56+NKG2C- and CD3+CD56-NKG2C+). Dominant NKG2C+ clonotypes were found to form 1.0-7.0% of CD8+ T cells in about six donors. Several of the donors also had these clonotypes leading their CD3+CD56-NKG2C+ fraction.

J is TRBJ2-3 and V is TRBV6-5; D possibly uses TRBD1 or TRBD2 (6 bases each). Sequenced material: PBMCs from blood, taken on the day of vaccination. The TCR comes from a man between 45 and 60 years old who received an inactivated influenza vaccine. CDR3 in amino acids: CASSYSGGSSTDTQYF. DNA of the CDR3: TGTGCCAGCAGTTACTCGGGGGGCTCGAGCACAGATACGCAGTATTTT.